These T cell receptor beta chains were read from a single sample in a study of blood T cell repertoires in COVID-19. The table came from immunoSEQ multiplex PCR; TCRdb's copy has only in-frame clones and leaves some out. This sample has some 58,000 clones, with just over 85% found just once. Sequenced sample: peripheral blood. The receptors shown here come from a man aged 35 to 55 with acute or convalescent COVID-19. Both conserved end residues are part of each CDR3. D genes are given only for firm matches. Some rows mark clone size as missing; the rest say once, few, many or name a class of expanded clone.

j_call v_call d_call clone_size cdr3_aa cdr3_nt
TRBJ2-5 TRBV10-2 . . CASSPLGGFQETQYF TGCGCCAGCAGCCCCCTAGGGGGATTCCAAGAGACCCAGTACTTC
TRBJ1-4 TRBV5-4 . . CASSSLSNERGKLFF TGTGCCAGCAGCTCGCTTTCTAATGAGCGGGGAAAACTGTTTTTT
TRBJ1-1 TRBV3-1/TRBV3-2 TRBD1 . CASSRNTGGGTEAFF TGTGCCAGCAGCCGGAATACAGGGGGTGGAACTGAAGCTTTCTTT
TRBJ1-5 TRBV6-2/TRBV6-3 . . CASSYSRSRYNQPQHF TGTGCCAGCAGTTACTCCAGGTCCAGATACAATCAGCCCCAGCATTTT
TRBJ1-3 TRBV11-3 TRBD1 medium-sized CASSLLGQGRNTIYF TGTGCCAGCAGCCTTCTGGGACAGGGCAGAAACACCATATATTTT
TRBJ1-2 TRBV2 TRBD1 . CASKSGDRVTDLNYGYTF TGTGCCAGCAAGAGTGGGGACAGGGTAACAGATCTAAACTATGGCTACACCTTC
TRBJ2-1 TRBV4-1 TRBD2 . CASSSAGLAGGPNEQFF TGCGCCAGCAGCTCCGCGGGACTAGCGGGGGGGCCGAATGAGCAGTTCTTC
TRBJ1-1 TRBV10-3 TRBD1 . CAISEPRKGATAFF TGTGCCATCAGTGAGCCAAGAAAGGGGGCGACGGCTTTCTTT
TRBJ1-5 TRBV6-1 . . CASSEPGTLSYSYSTQPQHF TGTGCCAGCAGTGAACCCGGGACACTTTCCTATTCTTACTCCACTCAGCCCCAGCATTTT
TRBJ2-5 TRBV29-1 . . CSVSRDPETQYF TGCAGCGTTTCTAGAGACCCAGAGACCCAGTACTTC
TRBJ1-4 TRBV29-1 . . CSVSRGSEKLFF TGCAGCGTATCTCGGGGAAGTGAAAAACTGTTTTTT
TRBJ1-1 TRBV19 . once CASSMGPLLRGTEAFF TGTGCCAGTAGTATGGGTCCACTACTCCGAGGCACTGAAGCTTTCTTT
TRBJ1-6 TRBV2 . . CASSKSGLQSGSPLHF TGTGCCAGTTCGAAGTCGGGACTTCAATCCGGGTCACCCCTCCACTTT
TRBJ2-2 TRBV6-5 . . CASSPRGGTGELFF TGTGCCAGCAGTCCGAGGGGAGGTACCGGGGAGCTGTTTTTT
TRBJ1-2 TRBV30 TRBD1 . CAWSSGTGAGYTF TGTGCCTGGTCCTCCGGGACAGGAGCAGGCTACACCTTC
TRBJ1-4 TRBV19 TRBD1 . CASESGGPTNEKLFF TGTGCCAGTGAGTCAGGGGGCCCGACTAATGAAAAACTGTTTTTT
TRBJ2-7 TRBV6-5 TRBD2 . CASGRREGDEQYF TGTGCCAGCGGCAGACGGGAGGGGGACGAGCAGTACTTC
TRBJ2-5 TRBV5-4 . once CASSPGGPQETQYF TGTGCCAGCAGCCCGGGGGGCCCACAAGAGACCCAGTACTTC
TRBJ2-7 TRBV11-2 . . CASSLSLRVRSSYEQYF TGTGCCAGCAGCTTGTCCTTGCGGGTACGGAGCTCCTACGAGCAGTACTTC
TRBJ2-3 TRBV10-2 . few CASRKGGDTDTQYF TGCGCCAGCAGGAAGGGCGGGGACACAGATACGCAGTATTTT
TRBJ1-1 TRBV6-6 . . CASSYGRTGAEAFF TGTGCCAGCAGTTACGGCCGGACCGGGGCTGAAGCTTTCTTT
TRBJ2-5 TRBV7-3 . . CASSLAGQSPQETQYF TGTGCCAGCAGCTTAGCAGGACAGTCCCCCCAAGAGACCCAGTACTTC
TRBJ2-1 TRBV5-1 TRBD1 few CASSPGQGFGNEQFF TGCGCCAGCAGCCCGGGACAGGGATTCGGAAATGAGCAGTTCTTC
TRBJ2-7 TRBV9 TRBD1 few CASSPRAGTGNYEQYF TGTGCCAGCAGCCCGCGAGCCGGGACAGGGAACTACGAGCAGTACTTC
TRBJ1-2 TRBV6-5 . . CASSSTDAYGYTF TGTGCCAGCAGCTCCACTGATGCCTATGGCTACACCTTC
TRBJ1-3 TRBV3-1/TRBV3-2 . . CASSQRGTGNTIYF TGTGCCAGCAGCCAACGAGGGACTGGAAACACCATATATTTT